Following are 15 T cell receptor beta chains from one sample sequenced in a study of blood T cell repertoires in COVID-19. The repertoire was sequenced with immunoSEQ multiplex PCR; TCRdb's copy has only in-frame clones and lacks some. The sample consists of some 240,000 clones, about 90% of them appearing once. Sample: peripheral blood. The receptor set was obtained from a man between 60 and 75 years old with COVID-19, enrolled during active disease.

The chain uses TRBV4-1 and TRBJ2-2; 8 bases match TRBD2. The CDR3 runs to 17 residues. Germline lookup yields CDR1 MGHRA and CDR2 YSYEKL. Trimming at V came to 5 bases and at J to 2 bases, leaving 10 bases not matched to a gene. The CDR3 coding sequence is TGCGCCAGCAGCTACTCTAGCGGGCCTATAAACACCGGGGAGCTGTTTTTT. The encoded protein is CASSYSSGPINTGELFF.

This CDR3 is CASSLQGSDYGYTF. CDR3 in DNA: TGCGCCAGCAGCTTACAGGGGTCAGACTATGGCTACACCTTC. The V call is TRBV5-1, the J call TRBJ1-2; 7 nucleotides line up with TRBD1. This CDR3 has 14 residues. Germline V gene data show CDR1 as SGHRS and CDR2 as YFSETQ. Trimming cost V 2 bases and J 3 bases; bases outside gene matches: 4.

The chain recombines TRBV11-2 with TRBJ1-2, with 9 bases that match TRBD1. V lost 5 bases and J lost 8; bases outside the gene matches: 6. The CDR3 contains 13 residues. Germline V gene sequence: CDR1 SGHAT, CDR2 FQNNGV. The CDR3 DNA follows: TGTGCCAGCAGCCTGGGACAGGGAGGCGGCTACACCTTC. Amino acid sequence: CASSLGQGGGYTF.

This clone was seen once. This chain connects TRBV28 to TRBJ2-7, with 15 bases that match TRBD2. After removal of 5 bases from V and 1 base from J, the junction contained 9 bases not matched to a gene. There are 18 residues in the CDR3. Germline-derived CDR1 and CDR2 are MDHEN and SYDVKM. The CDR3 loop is CASSQGLAGGLSSYEQYF. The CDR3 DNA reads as TGTGCCAGCAGTCAGGGACTAGCGGGAGGCCTCTCTTCCTACGAGCAGTACTTC.

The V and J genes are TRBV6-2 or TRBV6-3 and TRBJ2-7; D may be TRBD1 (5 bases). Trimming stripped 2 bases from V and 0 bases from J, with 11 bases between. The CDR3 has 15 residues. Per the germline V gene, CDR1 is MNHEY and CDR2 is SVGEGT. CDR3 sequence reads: CASSYGPGNSYEQYF. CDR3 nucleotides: TGTGCCAGCAGTTACGGTCCAGGGAACTCCTACGAGCAGTACTTC.

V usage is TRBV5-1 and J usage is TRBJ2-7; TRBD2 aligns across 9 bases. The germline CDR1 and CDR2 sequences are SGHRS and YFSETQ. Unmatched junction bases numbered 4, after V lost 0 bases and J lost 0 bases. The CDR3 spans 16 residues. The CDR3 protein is CASSLAWREGSYEQYF. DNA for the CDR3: TGCGCCAGCAGCTTGGCCTGGCGGGAGGGCTCCTACGAGCAGTACTTC.

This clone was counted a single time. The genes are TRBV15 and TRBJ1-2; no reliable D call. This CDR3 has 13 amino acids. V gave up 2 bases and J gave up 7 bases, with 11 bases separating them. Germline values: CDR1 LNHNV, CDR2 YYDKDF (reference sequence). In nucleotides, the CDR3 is TGTGCCACCAGCAGAACGGAGACGTTTGGCTACACCTTC. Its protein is CATSRTETFGYTF.

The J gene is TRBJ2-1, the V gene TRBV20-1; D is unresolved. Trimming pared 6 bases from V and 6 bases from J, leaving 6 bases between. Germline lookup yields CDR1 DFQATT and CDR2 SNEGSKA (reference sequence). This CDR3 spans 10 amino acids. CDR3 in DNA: TGCAGTGCCTTCAGCAATGAGCAGTTCTTC. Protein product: CSAFSNEQFF.

This chain's CDR3 is CASNRGPGPGELFF. CDR3 nucleotides: TGCGCCAGCAACAGGGGCCCGGGACCCGGGGAGCTGTTTTTT. The genes are TRBV5-1 and TRBJ2-2; TRBD1 matches at 7 bases. Germline V gene lookup returns CDR1 SGHRS and CDR2 YFSETQ. This CDR3 is built from 14 residues. The V gene end was trimmed by 6 bases and the J gene end by 6 bases; junction bases not matched to a gene: 8.

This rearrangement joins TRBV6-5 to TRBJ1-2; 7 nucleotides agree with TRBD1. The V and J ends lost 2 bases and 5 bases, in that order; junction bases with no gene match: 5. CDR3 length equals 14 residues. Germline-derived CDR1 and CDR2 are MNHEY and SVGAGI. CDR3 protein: CASSYSRQGYGYTF. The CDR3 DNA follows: TGTGCCAGCAGTTACAGTAGACAGGGATATGGCTACACCTTC.

CDR3 amino acids: CASSESKTGGKAFF. Here the CDR3 DNA reads TGCGCCAGCAGTGAGTCGAAGACAGGGGGCAAAGCTTTCTTT. This chain uses TRBV10-1 with TRBJ1-1; 10 bases are shared with TRBD1. V lost 0 bases and J lost 9; bases outside the gene matches: 4. This CDR3 contains 14 residues. In germline, CDR1 is WNHNN, CDR2 SYGVQD (reference sequence).

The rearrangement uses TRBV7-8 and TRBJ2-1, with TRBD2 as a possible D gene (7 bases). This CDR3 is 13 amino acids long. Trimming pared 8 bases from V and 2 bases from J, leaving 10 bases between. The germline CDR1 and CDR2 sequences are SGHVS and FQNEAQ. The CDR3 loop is CASGGGAYNEQFF. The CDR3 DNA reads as TGTGCCAGCGGAGGGGGGGCCTACAATGAGCAGTTCTTC.

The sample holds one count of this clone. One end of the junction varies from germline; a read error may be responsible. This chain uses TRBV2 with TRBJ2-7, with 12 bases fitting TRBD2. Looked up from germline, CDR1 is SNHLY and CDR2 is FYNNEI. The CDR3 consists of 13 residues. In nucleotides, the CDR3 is TGTGCCAGCAGAGGAACTAGCGGGGGGAATGTGCACTTC. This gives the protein CASRGTSGGNVHF.

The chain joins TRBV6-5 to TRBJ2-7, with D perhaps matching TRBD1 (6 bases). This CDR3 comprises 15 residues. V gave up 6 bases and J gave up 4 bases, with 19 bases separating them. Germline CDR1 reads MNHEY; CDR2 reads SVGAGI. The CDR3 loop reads CASRNLGTPTYEQYF. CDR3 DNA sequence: TGTGCCAGCAGAAACCTCGGGACACCAACTTACGAGCAGTACTTC.

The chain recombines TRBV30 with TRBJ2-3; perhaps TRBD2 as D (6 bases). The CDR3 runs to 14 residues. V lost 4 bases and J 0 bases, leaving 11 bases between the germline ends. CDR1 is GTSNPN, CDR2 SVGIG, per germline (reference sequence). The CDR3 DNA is TGTGCCTGGAATCCGGGACTTAGCACAGATACGCAGTATTTT. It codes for CAWNPGLSTDTQYF.